Given below is one T cell receptor beta chain in context. It lacks a known antigen. Qualities for individual bases were not recorded, and no much larger clone is one base off. The data derive from a study of blood T cell repertoires in COVID-19 (dated by TCRdb to between 2020 and 2021). For the study in its entirety: Collaborator samples came from the United States, Italy and Spain and covered acute and convalescent phases of COVID-19. Where available, HLA class I and class II types were obtained from metadata supplied by the sample provider rather than from assay-based typing. The repertoires were made available in a free public database intended to serve as a resource for research on the immune response to SARS-CoV-2. Deeply sampled blood TCRbeta repertoires from subjects exposed to, actively infected with, or recovered from COVID-19 were included in the dataset. The material from the prospective study consisted of cDNA or gDNA derived from T cells, B-cell-depleted T cells, or PBMCs. The samples were drawn from two sources: the first 160 participants of the ongoing ImmuneRACE study, and about 1,300 subjects contributed by 6 global collaborators. Nearly every sample came with metadata listing a de-identified subject ID, COVID-19 status, age in years and sex.

What the work shows at the level of the full study, not this receptor alone: The quantity of clinical and demographic metadata differed by source and by participant and was supplied without curation.

TCRbeta CDR3 regions were amplified from genomic DNA using the immunoSEQ Assay, a bias-controlled multiplex PCR. The authors processed their data as follows. The number of nucleated cells in each sample was estimated from the amplification of reference gene primers within the assay. To quantify the absolute abundance of each unique TCRbeta CDR3 rearrangement, sequence reads were collapsed and filtered. For each sample, productive Simpson clonality was calculated by taking the square root of Simpson's diversity index across productive rearrangements. As stored in TCRdb, this immuneACCESS dataset retains in-frame rearrangements with V and J assigned. A fraction of the clones does not appear; measured against another copy, unresolved V genes explain less than half of the discrepancy, and the remainder lacks a known reason. For V, J and clone size, that table is used; D and trimming come from the DNA. In this sample the table shows 300,000 to 350,000 clones, around 90% of which occur a single time. The ten largest clones add up to roughly 2.3% of the sample.

Each collaborating institution followed its own protocols to collect whole blood in K2EDTA tubes. Collaborator samples were shipped for TCRbeta analysis as frozen whole blood, isolated PBMCs, or DNA extracted from either sample type. This TCR was sampled from a young man with active or convalescent COVID-19. The specimen sequenced was peripheral blood.

The DNA sequence reads TGTGCCAGCTCACCACGTAACTGGACAGGGGGTATCTATAATTCACCCCTCCACTTT. Protein translation: CASSPRNWTGGIYNSPLHF. This chain joins TRBV18 to TRBJ1-6; the central 10 bases match TRBD1. From V the trimming removes 1 base and from J it removes 3 bases, while the gene matches leave 9 bases of the junction unaccounted for. Measured from the cysteine to the phenylalanine, the CDR3 is 19 residues long. Only the CDR3 portion is preserved as DNA: 57 bases, with reading frame beginning at the first base. Taken from the germline V gene, the CDR1 and CDR2 loops are KGHSH and LQKENI.